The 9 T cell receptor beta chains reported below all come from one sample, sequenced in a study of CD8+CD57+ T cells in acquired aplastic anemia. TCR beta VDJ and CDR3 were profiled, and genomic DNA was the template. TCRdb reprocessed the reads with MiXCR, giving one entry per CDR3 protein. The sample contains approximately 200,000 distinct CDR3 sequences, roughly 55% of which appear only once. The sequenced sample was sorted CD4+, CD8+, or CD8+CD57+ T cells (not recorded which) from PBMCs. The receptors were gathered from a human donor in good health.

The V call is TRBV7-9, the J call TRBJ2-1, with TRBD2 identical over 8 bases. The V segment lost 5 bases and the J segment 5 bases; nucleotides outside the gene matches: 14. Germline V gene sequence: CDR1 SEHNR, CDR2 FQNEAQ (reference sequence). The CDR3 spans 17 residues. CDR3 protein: CASSPLAGPMTDNEQFF. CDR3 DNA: TGTGCCAGCAGCCCCCTAGCGGGCCCGATGACTGACAATGAGCAGTTCTTC.

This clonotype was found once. The chain's CDR3 is CASSTLGYEQYF. In nucleotides, the CDR3 is TGTGCCAGCAGCACGTTAGGCTACGAGCAGTACTTC. This rearrangement joins TRBV7-9 to TRBJ2-7, with no clear D. This CDR3 comprises 12 residues. Germline V gene lookup returns CDR1 SEHNR and CDR2 FQNEAQ (reference sequence). V shed 5 bases and J shed 3 bases, with 8 bases lying between them.

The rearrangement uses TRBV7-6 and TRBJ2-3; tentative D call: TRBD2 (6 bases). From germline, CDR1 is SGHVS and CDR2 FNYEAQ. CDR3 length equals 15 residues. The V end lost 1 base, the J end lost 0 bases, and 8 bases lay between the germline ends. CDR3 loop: CASSLVAESTDTQYF. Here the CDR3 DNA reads TGTGCCAGCAGCTTAGTAGCGGAGAGCACAGATACGCAGTATTTT.

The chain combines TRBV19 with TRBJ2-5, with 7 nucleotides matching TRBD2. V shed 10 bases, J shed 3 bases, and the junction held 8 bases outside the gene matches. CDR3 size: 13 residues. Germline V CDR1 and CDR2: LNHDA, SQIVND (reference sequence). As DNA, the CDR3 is TGTGCCACCGCCCAAGGGAGGGAAGAGACCCAGTACTTC. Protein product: CATAQGREETQYF.

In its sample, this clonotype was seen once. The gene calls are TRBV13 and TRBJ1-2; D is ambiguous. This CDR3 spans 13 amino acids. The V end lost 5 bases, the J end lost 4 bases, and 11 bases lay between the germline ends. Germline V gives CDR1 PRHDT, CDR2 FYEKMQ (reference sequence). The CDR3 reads CASSMILGYGYTF. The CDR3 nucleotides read TGTGCCAGCAGCATGATATTGGGCTATGGCTACACCTTC.

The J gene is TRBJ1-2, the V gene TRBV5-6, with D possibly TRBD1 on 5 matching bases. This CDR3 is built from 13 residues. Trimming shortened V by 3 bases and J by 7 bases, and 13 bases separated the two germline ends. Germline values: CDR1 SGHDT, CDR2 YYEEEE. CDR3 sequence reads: CASSSPQGAGYTF. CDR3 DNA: TGTGCCAGCAGCTCGCCCCAGGGTGCTGGCTACACCTTC.

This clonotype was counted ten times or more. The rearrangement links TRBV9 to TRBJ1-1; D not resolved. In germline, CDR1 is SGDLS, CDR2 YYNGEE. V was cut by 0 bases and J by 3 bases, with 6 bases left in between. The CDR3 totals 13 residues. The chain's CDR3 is CASSVGWDTEAFF. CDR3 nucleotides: TGTGCCAGCAGCGTAGGGTGGGACACTGAAGCTTTCTTT.

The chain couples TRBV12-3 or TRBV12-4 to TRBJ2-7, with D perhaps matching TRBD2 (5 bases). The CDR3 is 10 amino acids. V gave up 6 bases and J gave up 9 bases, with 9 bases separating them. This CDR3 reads CASSVEGQYF. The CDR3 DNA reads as TGTGCCAGCAGCGTAGAGGGGCAGTACTTC.

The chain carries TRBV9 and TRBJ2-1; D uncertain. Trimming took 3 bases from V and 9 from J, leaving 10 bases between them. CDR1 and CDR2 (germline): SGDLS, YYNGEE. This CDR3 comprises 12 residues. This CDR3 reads CASSADWGEQFF. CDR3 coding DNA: TGTGCCAGCAGCGCCGACTGGGGTGAGCAGTTCTTC.